Listed here are 11 T cell receptor beta chains from one sample, sequenced in a study of metastatic and nonmetastatic thyroid tumors. TCRdb redid the clone calls on the PCR reads using MiXCR. The sample records 25,000 to 30,000 clones, about 15% being singletons. No treatment had been given to any patient before thyroid surgery. The sequenced sample consisted of blood. The receptors here all came from a male donor with papillary thyroid cancer or a benign thyroid nodule (not recorded which). Some clones in this sample may be carry-over from other donors' samples.

Judged by abundance, this clone is medium-sized. The V call is TRBV28, the J call TRBJ2-7, with unresolved D. With 6 bases removed from V and 2 bases from J, the gap between germline ends came to 14 bases. Germline V CDR1 and CDR2: MDHEN, SYDVKM. The CDR3 consists of 14 residues. In nucleotides, the CDR3 is TGTGCCAGCAGCGGACCGATTGAAGCCTACGAGCAGTACTTC. Translation: CASSGPIEAYEQYF.

This clone was seen ten or more times. This chain joins TRBV2 and TRBJ1-5; 8 bases line up with TRBD1. V shed 3 bases and J 2 bases; nucleotides not matched to a gene: 0. Germline V lookup: CDR1 SNHLY, CDR2 FYNNEI. This CDR3 is built from 14 residues. The CDR3 DNA reads as TGTGCCAGCAGTGAGGGACAGGGCAATCAGCCCCAGCATTTT. Its protein is CASSEGQGNQPQHF.

In this sample, this clone turned up many times. The rearrangement links TRBV7-6 to TRBJ2-1; the D is unclear. This CDR3 is 12 amino acids long. Deletions cut 2 bases from V and 6 bases from J, with 5 bases between. CDR1 SGHVS and CDR2 FNYEAQ come from the germline V gene. The CDR3 sequence: CASSLSGNEQFF. DNA of the CDR3: TGTGCCAGCAGCTTAAGTGGCAATGAGCAGTTCTTC.

This clone showed up many times. The chain links TRBV3-2 to TRBJ2-1; the DNA was not compared with TRBD2, the D call given in the table. TRBV3-2 is classified as a pseudogene. The CDR3 loop spans 16 amino acids. CDR3 bases: TGTGCCAGCAGCCAGCTAGCGGGCAACTCCTACAATGAGCAGTTCTTC. Amino acid sequence: CASSQLAGNSYNEQFF.

This clone was detected ten times or more. This CDR3 is CSARSPTSYEQYF. Here the CDR3 DNA reads TGCAGTGCTAGAAGTCCGACGTCCTACGAGCAGTACTTC. V and J are TRBV20-1 and TRBJ2-7; D gene uncertain. In germline, CDR1 is DFQATT, CDR2 SNEGSKA (reference sequence). The CDR3 has 13 residues. Trimming cost V 2 bases and J 1 base, with 9 bases left between them.

This clone showed up just once. At one boundary the junction diverges from the germline segment, which might be a read error. The chain carries TRBV20-1 and TRBJ1-3; the D is unclear. The V gene's germline CDR1 is DFQATT and CDR2 SNEGSKA (reference sequence). The CDR3 sequence is 13 residues long. CDR3 bases: TGCAGTCCTAGATTAGTGGTCGGAAACACCATATATTTT. This translates into CSPRLVVGNTIYF.

The chain employs TRBV30 and TRBJ1-3; no definite D call. This CDR3 spans 14 amino acids. Germline V gene data show CDR1 as GTSNPN and CDR2 as SVGIG (reference sequence). Trimming took off 0 bases at V and 6 bases at J, with 12 bases between the two ends. DNA for the CDR3: TGTGCCTGGAGTGTCAAGGGTGCGTTAAACACCATATATTTT. Translating it yields CAWSVKGALNTIYF.

CDR3 sequence: CASSIVPEQGYNEQFF. CDR3 coding DNA: TGTGCCAGTAGTATCGTACCTGAACAGGGGTACAATGAGCAGTTCTTC. This sequence joins TRBV19 and TRBJ2-1; TRBD1 agrees at 7 bases. V shed 3 bases and J 4 bases; nucleotides not matched to a gene: 9. This CDR3 has 16 amino acids. Germline lookup yields CDR1 LNHDA and CDR2 SQIVND (reference sequence).

This clone occurred many times. This chain joins TRBV6-1 and TRBJ2-5; 7 nucleotides line up with TRBD1. The V segment lost 6 bases and the J segment 1 base; nucleotides outside the gene matches: 8. CDR1 is MNHNS and CDR2 is SASEGT in the germline V gene. This CDR3 has 15 amino acids. For the CDR3, the DNA is TGTGCCAGCAGCGCGGACAGGACCTCCCAAGAGACCCAGTACTTC. Translated, it gives CASSADRTSQETQYF.

The rearrangement links TRBV7-2 to TRBJ1-2; D is possibly TRBD1 (5 bases). There are 14 residues in the CDR3. V dropped 3 bases and J dropped 5 bases, with 13 bases sitting between them. Germline V CDR1 and CDR2: SGHTA, FQGNSA. CDR3 coding DNA: TGTGCCAGCAGCTTCGGCGGGGGACTATATGGCTACACCTTC. Encoded protein: CASSFGGGLYGYTF.

This clone was recorded at least ten times. V is TRBV10-2 and J is TRBJ2-2; tentative D call: TRBD2 (5 bases). V shed 7 bases and J shed 6 bases, with 21 bases lying between them. Looked up from germline, CDR1 is WSHSY and CDR2 is SAAADI. The CDR3 consists of 16 residues. The CDR3 is CASTTLGKLVAGELFF. CDR3 in DNA: TGCGCCAGCACCACACTTGGAAAACTAGTCGCCGGGGAGCTGTTTTTT.